Listed here are 13 T cell receptor beta chains from one sample, sequenced in a study of shared clonotypes between healthy human individuals. Assay used: immunoSEQ multiplex PCR; TCRdb lists only in-frame clones, some missing. The table lists under 2.5 million clones, 92% of them singletons. The source material was naive CD4+ T cells from PBMCs. Subset: CD45RA+ positively selected. Receptors originate from a man aged 18 to 35 in good health. Some clones in this sample may be carry-over from other donors' samples.

The chain links TRBV7-8 to TRBJ2-7; unclear D gene. The CDR3 is 12 amino acids. V was trimmed by 5 bases and J by 0 bases, leaving 5 bases between them. Germline lookup yields CDR1 SGHVS and CDR2 FQNEAQ. This CDR3 is CASSQASYEQYF. Here the CDR3 DNA reads TGTGCCAGCAGCCAAGCCTCCTACGAGCAGTACTTC.

CDR3 sequence reads: CASSRGTSNPGGYYEQYF. CDR3 DNA sequence: TGTGCCAGCTCACGGGGAACCAGCAATCCGGGAGGGTACTACGAGCAGTACTTC. The gene calls are TRBV18 and TRBJ2-7, with 8 bases matching TRBD2. Germline values: CDR1 KGHSH, CDR2 LQKENI. CDR3 length: 18 amino acids. V was pared by 4 bases and J by 3 bases, with 17 bases of the junction left unmatched.

The chain recombines TRBV18 with TRBJ1-2; no firm D call. With 3 bases removed from V and 5 bases from J, the gap between germline ends came to 16 bases. The length of the CDR3 is 15 residues. Germline CDR1 and CDR2: KGHSH and LQKENI. As DNA, the CDR3 is TGTGCCAGCTCACCTGGAGGTGACCCTGGGTATGGCTACACCTTC. The encoded protein is CASSPGGDPGYGYTF.

The chain uses TRBV9 and TRBJ1-5; a possible D gene is TRBD1 (6 bases). The CDR3 length is 15 residues. V gave up 0 bases and J gave up 6 bases, with 13 bases separating them. Per germline, CDR1 SGDLS and CDR2 YYNGEE. The CDR3 DNA is TGTGCCAGCAGCGTAGAAGGGGGTCATGGTCAGCCCCAGCATTTT. Translation: CASSVEGGHGQPQHF.

The chain is built from TRBV4-1 and TRBJ1-4, with 9 positions matching TRBD1. Unmatched junction bases numbered 9, after V lost 4 bases and J lost 6 bases. The CDR3 is 16 residues long. Germline assignment: CDR1 MGHRA and CDR2 YSYEKL. The CDR3, as DNA: TGCGCCAGCAGCCGGGCTGGGACAGGGATCGATGAAAAACTGTTTTTT. It translates to CASSRAGTGIDEKLFF.

This clone has only one observation. The chain combines TRBV7-9 with TRBJ1-2; maybe TRBD1 (5 bases). This CDR3 has 16 residues. Germline CDR1 is SEHNR and CDR2 is FQNEAQ (reference sequence). The V end was cut by 5 bases, the J end by 5 bases, with 21 bases between. The CDR3 region is CASSLLVGGGKYGYTF. The CDR3 bases are TGTGCCAGCAGCCTCCTCGTGGGGGGAGGGAAGTATGGCTACACCTTC.

V usage is TRBV25-1 and J usage is TRBJ2-3; the D gene is possibly TRBD1 (5 bases). V gave up 4 bases and J gave up 2 bases, with 10 bases separating them. This CDR3 has 14 residues. CDR1 and CDR2 from the germline V gene are MGHDK and SYGVNS. The CDR3 DNA reads TGTGCCAGCAGTGGGCCGACAGTCACAGATACGCAGTATTTT. The encoded protein is CASSGPTVTDTQYF.

This chain uses TRBV4-3 with TRBJ1-4; a possible D gene is TRBD1 (6 bases). The CDR3 extends over 11 amino acids. Germline V lookup: CDR1 LGHNA, CDR2 YSLEER. The V gene lost 4 bases and the J gene lost 12 bases, with 9 bases spanning the gap. CDR3 in amino acids: CASSRGQQLFF. The DNA for the CDR3 is TGCGCCAGCAGCCGCGGACAGCAACTGTTTTTT.

Note on this clone: The same CDR3 arises from other DNA sequences in this sample as well. The chain is built from TRBV30 and TRBJ2-1; D might be TRBD2 (5 bases). Per germline, CDR1 GTSNPN and CDR2 SVGIG (reference sequence). Trimming removed 3 bases from V and 5 bases from J, with 5 bases in between. The CDR3 totals 11 residues. CDR3 nucleotide sequence: TGTGCCTGGAGCGGGAACAATGAGCAGTTCTTC. This translates into CAWSGNNEQFF.

This chain links TRBV11-2 with TRBJ2-6, with D perhaps TRBD2 (8 bases). V was cut by 1 base and J by 0 bases, with 13 bases left in between. Germline V CDR1 and CDR2: SGHAT, FQNNGV. The CDR3 consists of 18 residues. The CDR3 nucleotides are TGTGCCAGCAGCTTAGCACAGGGGACTAGCTCTGGGGCCAACGTCCTGACTTTC. It codes for CASSLAQGTSSGANVLTF. The full variable domain, with the rest looked up from reference TRBV11-2 and TRBJ2-6, is EAGVAQSPRYKIIEKRQSVAFWCNPISGHATLYWYQQILGQGPKLLIQFQNNGVVDDSQLPKDRFSAERLKGVDSTLKIQPAKLEDSAVYLCASSLAQGTSSGANVLTFGAGSRLTVL.

The chain recombines TRBV7-9 with TRBJ1-1; D is undetermined. Germline assignment: CDR1 SEHNR and CDR2 FQNEAQ (reference sequence). Trimming took 4 bases from V and 6 from J, leaving 9 bases between them. This CDR3 region has 12 residues. CDR3 loop: CASSSEFAEAFF. The CDR3 bases are TGTGCCAGCAGCTCCGAGTTCGCTGAAGCTTTCTTT.

The V call is TRBV7-9, the J call TRBJ2-7; D uncertain. The CDR3 is 16 amino acids. Germline assignment: CDR1 SEHNR and CDR2 FQNEAQ (reference sequence). Trimming cost V 2 bases and J 2 bases, with 16 bases left between them. In DNA form, the CDR3 reads TGTGCCAGCAGCTTACCCCTTCTGACGAGTGCCTACGAGCAGTACTTC. Translating it yields CASSLPLLTSAYEQYF.

This chain uses TRBV5-4 with TRBJ2-7, with 7 bases lining up with TRBD2. V was clipped by 5 bases and J by 5 bases; unmatched bases: 13. Germline values: CDR1 SGHNT, CDR2 YYREEE (reference sequence). CDR3 length: 15 amino acids. CDR3 nucleotide sequence: TGTGCCAGCAGTTCTGCGGGGCCGGGGGGTGACGAGCAGTACTTC. Amino acid sequence: CASSSAGPGGDEQYF.